The clone carrying this TCR beta chain was found a few times. The sequencing template was cDNA reverse transcribed from extracted RNA. Assay: immunoSEQ multiplex PCR; the TCRdb copy retains only in-frame clones and omits some. The table records some 190,000 clones, roughly 46% of them present only once. Trimming cost V 7 bases and J 0 bases, with 10 bases left between them. The CDR3 covers 13 residues. In germline, CDR1 is SQVTM, CDR2 ANQGSEA. Noted treatment: oral pan-JAK inhibitor, 5-10 mg twice daily. This specimen belongs to a study of CD8+ T cells in alopecia areata. The source is a human donor with alopecia areata. This chain joins TRBV29-1 and TRBJ1-5, with D possibly TRBD1 on 5 matching bases. The sample was CD8+ T cells sorted from blood, taken around week 54, from a patient treated with tofacitinib. This CDR3 is CSDGQVSNQPQHF. Written as DNA, the CDR3 is TGCAGCGATGGACAAGTTAGCAATCAGCCCCAGCATTTT. The full variable domain, with the rest looked up from reference TRBV29-1 and TRBJ1-5, is SAVISQKPSRDICQRGTSLTIQCQVDSQVTMMFWYRQQPGQSLTLIATANQGSEATYESGFVIDKFPISRPNLTFSTLTVSNMSPEDSSIYLCSDGQVSNQPQHFGDGTRLSIL.